One sample yielded the 26 T cell receptor beta chains listed below, sequenced in a study of chemoradiotherapy in HPV16-positive cancers. Assay: immunoSEQ multiplex PCR; the TCRdb copy retains only in-frame clones and omits some. The sample yields over a thousand clones, around 91% seen once. The source material was tumor tissue, sampled from a patient who underwent chemoradiotherapy. Receptors originate from a human donor with HPV-associated anogenital cancer.

This chain connects TRBV9 to TRBJ2-1, with 8 bases that match TRBD1. Per the germline V gene, CDR1 is SGDLS and CDR2 is YYNGEE. There are 17 residues in the CDR3. Trimming at V came to 3 bases and at J to 1 base, leaving 9 bases not matched to a gene. The CDR3 nucleotides read TGTGCCAGCAGCGCCACAACAGGGGGTAGGTCCTACAATGAGCAGTTCTTC. Translation gives CASSATTGGRSYNEQFF.

The V and J genes are TRBV6-5 and TRBJ1-5; TRBD1 is a possible D gene (6 bases). V was clipped by 0 bases and J by 0 bases, with 6 bases between them. Germline V CDR1 and CDR2: MNHEY, SVGAGI. The CDR3 sequence is 15 residues long. The CDR3 DNA sequence: TGTGCCAGCAGTTACTCGGACAGTAGCAATCAGCCCCAGCATTTT. It codes for CASSYSDSSNQPQHF.

As DNA, the CDR3 is TGTGCCAGCCGAATCAGCTATACCAGTTATGGCTACACCTTC. This encodes CASRISYTSYGYTF. The chain recombines TRBV28 with TRBJ1-2; D is unclear. The CDR3 spans 14 residues. Germline V gene lookup returns CDR1 MDHEN and CDR2 SYDVKM. Trimming cost V 8 bases and J 5 bases, with 18 bases left between them.

The gene calls are TRBV25-1 and TRBJ2-7; the D gene is possibly TRBD2 (5 bases). The germline gives CDR1 MGHDK, CDR2 SYGVNS. V dropped 1 base and J dropped 2 bases, with 18 bases sitting between them. The CDR3 sequence is 17 residues long. The CDR3 DNA is TGTGCCAGCAGTGAATCTGGAGACTTTGCGGGCACCTACGAGCAGTACTTC. This translates into CASSESGDFAGTYEQYF.

The chain carries TRBV6-1 and TRBJ2-7; TRBD2 agrees at 14 bases. The CDR3 totals 19 residues. Per the germline V gene, CDR1 is MNHNS and CDR2 is SASEGT. Trimming at V came to 3 bases and at J to 3 bases, leaving 13 bases not matched to a gene. The CDR3 protein is CASSDIRTFGLAGGYEQYF. DNA for the CDR3: TGTGCCAGCAGTGATATCCGGACGTTCGGACTAGCGGGAGGCTACGAGCAGTACTTC.

V usage is TRBV18 and J usage is TRBJ1-2; D ambiguous. V lost 0 bases to trimming and J lost 3 bases, with 14 bases between them. The CDR3 is made up of 16 amino acids. The germline V gene has CDR1 KGHSH and CDR2 LQKENI. The CDR3 loop reads CASSPPLGSVDYGYTF. In DNA, the CDR3 is TGTGCCAGCTCACCACCGTTAGGGAGTGTGGACTATGGCTACACCTTC.

The V and J genes are TRBV19 and TRBJ1-4; D gene uncertain. Germline CDR1 is LNHDA and CDR2 is SQIVND (reference sequence). The CDR3 has 13 amino acids. Trimming took 1 base from V and 8 from J, leaving 8 bases between them. The CDR3 nucleotides are TGTGCCAGTAGTATAGGACGTTGGGAAAAACTGTTTTTT. Amino acids: CASSIGRWEKLFF.

CDR3 nucleotides: TGTGCCAGCAGCACTAGTTGGGAGGGATCGGAGACCCAGTACTTC. Encoded protein: CASSTSWEGSETQYF. The rearrangement uses TRBV9 and TRBJ2-5; TRBD2 matches 7 bases. Trimming took 4 bases from V and 5 from J; bases not matched to a gene: 11. This CDR3 comprises 15 residues. Per the germline V gene, CDR1 is SGDLS and CDR2 is YYNGEE.

V usage is TRBV7-2 and J usage is TRBJ1-2; D uncertain. The CDR3 totals 14 residues. Looked up from germline, CDR1 is SGHTA and CDR2 is FQGNSA. Trimming shortened V by 0 bases and J by 6 bases, and 11 bases separated the two germline ends. The CDR3 DNA follows: TGTGCCAGCAGCTTAGCAGGGATTGTCCATGGCTACACCTTC. The encoded protein is CASSLAGIVHGYTF.

The chain has TRBV6-1 and TRBJ1-1; no definite D call. With 8 bases removed from V and 0 bases from J, the gap between germline ends came to 10 bases. Germline V gene lookup returns CDR1 MNHNS and CDR2 SASEGT. This CDR3 contains 13 residues. The CDR3 sequence: CASGKALNTEAFF. As DNA, the CDR3 is TGTGCCAGCGGGAAGGCTTTGAACACTGAAGCTTTCTTT.

The chain links TRBV4-3 to TRBJ2-1, with 9 bases fitting TRBD2. The V and J ends lost 0 bases and 4 bases, in that order; junction bases with no gene match: 1. The CDR3 has 15 residues. Germline V gives CDR1 LGHNA, CDR2 YSLEER. The CDR3 DNA sequence: TGCGCCAGCAGCCAAGATAGCGGGGGTTACAATGAGCAGTTCTTC. Translated, it gives CASSQDSGGYNEQFF.

The J gene is TRBJ1-5, the V gene TRBV6-1; 7 bases align to TRBD1. The CDR3 covers 13 residues. CDR1 and CDR2 from the germline V gene are MNHNS and SASEGT. V shed 6 bases, J shed 7 bases, and the junction held 6 bases outside the gene matches. This CDR3 reads CASSTGVVQPQHF. For the CDR3, the DNA is TGTGCCAGCAGCACAGGGGTGGTACAGCCCCAGCATTTT.

The J gene is TRBJ1-5, the V gene TRBV30, with D possibly matching TRBD1 (5 bases). Trimming pared 0 bases from V and 7 bases from J, leaving 13 bases between. The CDR3 totals 14 residues. Germline V CDR1 and CDR2: GTSNPN, SVGIG (reference sequence). The DNA of the CDR3 is TGTGCCTGGAGTGTTCGGGGCCGTCTACAGCCCCAGCATTTT. Encoded protein: CAWSVRGRLQPQHF.

The genes are TRBV6-4 and TRBJ2-2; D not certain. CDR3 length: 13 amino acids. The germline CDR1 and CDR2 sequences are MRHNA and SNTAGT. The ends were cut back, 2 bases at V and 0 bases at J, with 1 base in the middle. The CDR3 here is CASSDTNTGELFF. DNA of the CDR3: TGTGCCAGCAGTGACACGAACACCGGGGAGCTGTTTTTT.

This chain links TRBV6-1 with TRBJ1-1; D may be TRBD1 (6 bases). The CDR3 has 13 amino acids. CDR1 and CDR2 from the germline V gene are MNHNS and SASEGT. Between the trimmed V and J ends, which lost 6 bases and 1 base, there was a span of 9 bases. DNA of the CDR3: TGTGCCAGCAGAAACAGGGAGAACACTGAAGCTTTCTTT. As protein: CASRNRENTEAFF.

The V call is TRBV11-2, the J call TRBJ2-7; the D gene is possibly TRBD2 (7 bases). The germline gives CDR1 SGHAT, CDR2 FQNNGV. The CDR3 has 15 amino acids. V lost 6 bases, J lost 3 bases, and 18 bases lay in between. The CDR3 nucleotides read TGTGCCAGCAGACTAGAGGGGGGGGGCTTCTACGAGCAGTACTTC. Translation: CASRLEGGGFYEQYF.

The CDR3 spells CASAGSTEAFF. For the CDR3, the DNA is TGTGCCAGTGCAGGGAGTACTGAAGCTTTCTTT. The rearrangement uses TRBV19 and TRBJ1-1, with a weak D call TRBD1 (5 bases). This CDR3 comprises 11 residues. Looked up from germline, CDR1 is LNHDA and CDR2 is SQIVND (reference sequence). With 8 bases removed from V and 5 bases from J, the gap between germline ends came to 9 bases.

The chain couples TRBV5-1 to TRBJ2-1; 7 bases fit TRBD1. Germline lookup yields CDR1 SGHRS and CDR2 YFSETQ. The CDR3 has 15 amino acids. V shed 5 bases, J shed 2 bases, and the junction held 7 bases outside the gene matches. The CDR3 sequence is CASSPRGQTYNEQFF. CDR3 coding DNA: TGCGCCAGCAGTCCCCGGGGACAGACCTACAATGAGCAGTTCTTC.

This chain links TRBV7-7 with TRBJ2-7; D possibly corresponds to TRBD1 (8 bases). Germline loops: CDR1 SSHAT, CDR2 FNYEAQ (reference sequence). The CDR3 extends over 15 amino acids. Between the trimmed V and J ends, which lost 1 base and 5 bases, there was a span of 15 bases. The CDR3 DNA is TGTGCCAGCAGCTTAGGTGACAGGGGAGGGGACGAGCAGTACTTC. This gives the protein CASSLGDRGGDEQYF.

This clone came up once. The chain carries TRBV28 and TRBJ1-2; D uncertain. Trimming pared 10 bases from V and 8 bases from J, leaving 14 bases between. Germline lookup yields CDR1 MDHEN and CDR2 SYDVKM. This CDR3 has 11 amino acids. In DNA, the CDR3 is TGTGCCACCCTCATGTTAGGGGGCTACACCTTC. Translation gives CATLMLGGYTF.

The CDR3 spells CASSQDFTGYNYGYTF. CDR3 coding DNA: TGCGCCAGCAGCCAAGATTTTACAGGCTACAACTATGGCTACACCTTC. V and J are TRBV4-3 and TRBJ1-2, with TRBD1 as a possible D gene (5 bases). The CDR3 runs 16 residues. With 0 bases removed from V and 2 bases from J, the gap between germline ends came to 13 bases. The germline gives CDR1 LGHNA, CDR2 YSLEER.

The chain combines TRBV5-6 with TRBJ1-3, with D possibly being TRBD1 (6 bases). Per the germline V gene, CDR1 is SGHDT and CDR2 is YYEEEE. V gave up 4 bases and J gave up 11 bases, with 16 bases separating them. This CDR3 has 13 amino acids. CDR3 DNA: TGTGCCAGCAGCCACCCGGACAGTCTCCCCATATATTTT. Translated: CASSHPDSLPIYF.

CDR3 loop: CTSSQEREAFF. The CDR3 nucleotides are TGCACCAGCAGCCAAGAAAGGGAAGCTTTCTTT. The chain employs TRBV1 and TRBJ1-1. TRBV1 corresponds to a pseudogene. The CDR3 runs to 11 residues.

This clone has a single count. The genes are TRBV10-2 and TRBJ2-1, with D perhaps TRBD2 (7 bases). The V end lost 9 bases, the J end lost 8 bases, and 23 bases lay between the germline ends. The CDR3 sequence is 15 residues long. Looked up from germline, CDR1 is WSHSY and CDR2 is SAAADI. The CDR3 coding sequence is TGCGCCAGTGTTACCTCCCGGGGGGCCGTGCATGAGCAGTTCTTC. It codes for CASVTSRGAVHEQFF.

This clone was seen just once. The rearrangement joins TRBV9 to TRBJ2-3; D may be TRBD2 (6 bases). In germline, CDR1 is SGDLS, CDR2 YYNGEE. Trimming pared 3 bases from V and 1 base from J, leaving 15 bases between. This CDR3 has 16 residues. CDR3 sequence: CASSAGVGDGTDTQYF. Written as DNA, the CDR3 is TGTGCCAGCAGCGCGGGAGTTGGCGACGGCACAGATACGCAGTATTTT.

V gene TRBV28 combines with J gene TRBJ2-2; D possibly matches TRBD1 or TRBD2 (6 bases each). Germline assignment: CDR1 MDHEN and CDR2 SYDVKM. The CDR3 loop spans 13 amino acids. V lost 8 bases to trimming and J lost 3 bases, with 10 bases between them. The CDR3 nucleotides read TGTGCCAGCGGGGGGCATTACACCGGGGAGCTGTTTTTT. This sequence encodes CASGGHYTGELFF.